The rows below give T cell receptor beta chains drawn from one sample of a study of blood T cell repertoires in COVID-19. TCRdb keeps only in-frame clones here, not all; method: immunoSEQ multiplex PCR. The sample contains 390,000 or so clones, 87% of which appear only once. The sample comprised PBMCs or T cells enriched from blood (not recorded which). Receptors originate from a woman between 45 and 60 years old who had recovered from COVID-19. CDR3s include the opening cysteine and the closing phenylalanine or tryptophan. The D gene is left open where the match is weak. Rows give clone size only sometimes, using once, few, many, or a class for an expanded clone.

cdr3_aa	cdr3_nt	d_call	v_call	j_call	clone_size
CAWSRQSYGYTF	TGTGCCTGGAGTAGACAGAGCTATGGCTACACCTTC	-	TRBV30	TRBJ1-2	-
CASSQGTSFDEQFF	TGTGCCAGCAGCCAAGGGACTAGCTTCGATGAGCAGTTCTTC	TRBD2	TRBV4-2	TRBJ2-1	-
CASSFEGALFPGNTIYF	TGCGCCAGCAGCTTTGAGGGGGCGTTGTTCCCTGGAAACACCATATATTTT	TRBD1	TRBV5-1	TRBJ1-3	-
CATSIEDTGTSYTF	TGTGCCACCAGCATAGAAGACACAGGGACAAGCTACACCTTC	-	TRBV15	TRBJ1-2	many
CASSYGGIVAFF	TGTGCCAGCAGTTACGGGGGGATTGTAGCTTTCTTT	-	TRBV6-5	TRBJ1-1	-
CASSLTGQPQHF	TGTGCCAGCAGCCTCACGGGTCAGCCCCAGCATTTT	-	TRBV7-8	TRBJ1-5	-
CASSEMKWAGGDQPQHF	TGCGCCAGCAGTGAAATGAAATGGGCCGGAGGGGACCAGCCCCAGCATTTT	-	TRBV10-1	TRBJ1-5	-
CANSDRQYNSPLHF	TGTGCCAACTCGGACAGACAGTATAATTCACCCCTCCACTTT	-	TRBV3-1/TRBV3-2	TRBJ1-6	-
CASSPSRGDSYNEQFF	TGTGCCAGCAGCCCGTCGCGGGGGGACTCCTACAATGAGCAGTTCTTC	TRBD2	TRBV5-4	TRBJ2-1	-
CASSPGAQGDYGYTF	TGTGCCAGCAGTCCCGGGGCACAGGGCGACTATGGCTACACCTTC	-	TRBV28	TRBJ1-2	-
CASSLLDGLEAFF	TGTGCCAGCAGCCTCTTAGATGGACTTGAAGCTTTCTTT	-	TRBV7-9	TRBJ1-1	-
CASSQAWTISNQPQHF	TGCGCCAGCAGCCAAGCTTGGACTATCAGCAATCAGCCCCAGCATTTT	-	TRBV4-3	TRBJ1-5	once
CSVEFAGGDNEQFF	TGCAGCGTTGAATTCGCGGGGGGGGACAATGAGCAGTTCTTC	TRBD2	TRBV29-1	TRBJ2-1	few
CASSPPPVQPQHF	TGTGCCAGCAGTCCCCCCCCCGTTCAGCCCCAGCATTTT	-	TRBV28	TRBJ1-5	-
CASSPRTGFSGANVLTF	TGTGCCAGCAGTCCCAGGACGGGATTCTCTGGGGCCAACGTCCTGACTTTC	-	TRBV27	TRBJ2-6	-
CASRGTGWDGYTF	TGTGCCAGCAGGGGGACAGGATGGGATGGCTACACCTTC	TRBD1	TRBV12-3/TRBV12-4	TRBJ1-2	-
CASSPRGNTEAFF	TGTGCCAGCTCACCGAGAGGGAACACTGAAGCTTTCTTT	-	TRBV18	TRBJ1-1	-
CASSPPGRLRNTIYF	TGTGCCAGCTCACCACCGGGCAGGCTGCGCAACACCATATATTTT	-	TRBV18	TRBJ1-3	once
CASSWDRYEQYF	TGTGCCAGCAGCTGGGACAGATACGAGCAGTACTTC	TRBD1	TRBV7-2	TRBJ2-7	-
CASSQDLGISSYGYTF	TGCGCCAGCAGCCAAGATCTCGGGATCTCCTCCTATGGCTACACCTTC	-	TRBV4-3	TRBJ1-2	once
CASTPGDYGYTF	TGTGCCAGCACCCCCGGGGACTATGGCTACACCTTC	-	TRBV28	TRBJ1-2	-
CASGLGLDSYGYTF	TGTGCTAGTGGTTTGGGCCTGGACAGCTATGGCTACACCTTC	-	TRBV12-5	TRBJ1-2	-
CASSGANSYNSPLHF	TGTGCCAGCAGTGGAGCTAACTCCTATAATTCACCCCTCCACTTT	-	TRBV28	TRBJ1-6	-
CASSFRGTRVF	TGTGCCAGCAGCTTTCGGGGGACCAGAGTCTTC	-	TRBV7-9	TRBJ2-1	-
CASSDSATDTQYF	TGTGCCAGCAGTGACTCGGCTACAGATACGCAGTATTTT	-	TRBV6-4	TRBJ2-3	-
CSVESRPSGTDTQYF	TGCAGCGTTGAGTCCAGGCCATCGGGGACAGATACGCAGTATTTT	-	TRBV29-1	TRBJ2-3	-
CASSWTPGGNTIYF	TGTGCCAGCAGTTGGACACCAGGTGGAAACACCATATATTTT	-	TRBV27	TRBJ1-3	-
CASSLYDRVAYEQYF	TGTGCCAGCAGCTTGTACGACAGGGTTGCCTACGAGCAGTACTTC	TRBD1	TRBV5-4	TRBJ2-7	-
CASSLDPGGRDEKLFF	TGCGCCAGCAGCTTGGATCCAGGGGGCAGGGATGAAAAACTGTTTTTT	TRBD1	TRBV5-1	TRBJ1-4	-